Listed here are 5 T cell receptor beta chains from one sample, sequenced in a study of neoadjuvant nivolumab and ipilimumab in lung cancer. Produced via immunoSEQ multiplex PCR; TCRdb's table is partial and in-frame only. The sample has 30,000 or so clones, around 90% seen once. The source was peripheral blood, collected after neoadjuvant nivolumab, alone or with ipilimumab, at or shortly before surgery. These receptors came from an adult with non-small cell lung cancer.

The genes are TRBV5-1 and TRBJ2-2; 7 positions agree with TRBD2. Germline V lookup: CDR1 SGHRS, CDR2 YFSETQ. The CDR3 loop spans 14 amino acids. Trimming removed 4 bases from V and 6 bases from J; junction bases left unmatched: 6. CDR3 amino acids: CASSLPGGSGELFF. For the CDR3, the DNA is TGCGCCAGCAGCCTGCCCGGGGGGTCCGGGGAGCTGTTTTTT.

CDR3 sequence (DNA): TGTGCCAGCAGCCTTGGACAGGGACGCTCCTACGAGCAGTACTTC. Its translation is CASSLGQGRSYEQYF. J is TRBJ2-7 and V is TRBV6-5; 8 nucleotides agree with TRBD1. The CDR3 sequence is 15 residues long. CDR1 and CDR2 (germline): MNHEY, SVGAGI. The junction had 7 bases not matched to a gene; V was cut back by 6 bases and J by 0 bases.

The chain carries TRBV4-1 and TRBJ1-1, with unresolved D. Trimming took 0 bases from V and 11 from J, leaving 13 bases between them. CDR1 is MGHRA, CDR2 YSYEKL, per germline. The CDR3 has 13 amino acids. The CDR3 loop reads CASSQESDISAFF. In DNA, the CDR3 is TGCGCCAGCAGCCAAGAATCAGACATATCGGCTTTCTTT.

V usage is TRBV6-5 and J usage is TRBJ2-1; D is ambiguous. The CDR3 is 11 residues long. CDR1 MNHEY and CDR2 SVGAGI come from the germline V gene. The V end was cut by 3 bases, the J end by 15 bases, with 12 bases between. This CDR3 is CASSYMESRFF. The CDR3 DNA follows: TGTGCCAGCAGTTATATGGAGTCCAGGTTCTTC.

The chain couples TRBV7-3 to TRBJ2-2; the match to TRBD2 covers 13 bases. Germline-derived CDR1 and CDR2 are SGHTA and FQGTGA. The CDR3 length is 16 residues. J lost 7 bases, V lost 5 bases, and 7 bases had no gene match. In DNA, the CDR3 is TGTGCCAGCAGCATTACTAGCGGGAGGGCCTACGGGGAGCTGTTTTTT. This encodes CASSITSGRAYGELFF.